The clone carrying this TCR beta chain occurred a few times. Its antigen remains unidentified. This entry belongs to a study of molecular identifiers for immune sequencing clone quantification. In the study overall: Replicates involved a five-way split of RNA from around 18,000 or 91,000 naive CD8 cells, with sequencing of four.

From germline, CDR1 is LGHNA and CDR2 YSLEER. V was cut by 0 bases and J by 4 bases, with 8 bases left in between. The CDR3 covers 14 residues. MiXCR was run by TCRdb on the PCR reads, yielding one entry per CDR3 protein. The table records about 320,000 distinct CDR3 sequences, over 20% of them present only once. General observations from the study: Spiked Jurkat TCR RNA equal to one cell could reportedly be picked out among some 1 million naive cells. Under 1% of molecules in naive cells, but over 99% of effector molecules, belonged to clones above 20 RNA copies. Identical TCR molecules can share a barcode, and this sharing could underestimate highly expanded clone sizes.

The rearrangement links TRBV4-3 to TRBJ2-3; D gene unclear. The TCR originated in a human donor in good health. Some libraries in this study had Jurkat cell RNA spiked in. Sequences were obtained from naive CD8+ T cells from blood, with Jurkat cell RNA spiked in. Specified subset: FACS-sorted CD8+CD4-CCR7+CD45RA+ naive T cells. The CDR3 spells CASSQDPMPDTQYF. Here the CDR3 DNA reads TGCGCCAGCAGCCAAGATCCGATGCCAGATACGCAGTATTTT.